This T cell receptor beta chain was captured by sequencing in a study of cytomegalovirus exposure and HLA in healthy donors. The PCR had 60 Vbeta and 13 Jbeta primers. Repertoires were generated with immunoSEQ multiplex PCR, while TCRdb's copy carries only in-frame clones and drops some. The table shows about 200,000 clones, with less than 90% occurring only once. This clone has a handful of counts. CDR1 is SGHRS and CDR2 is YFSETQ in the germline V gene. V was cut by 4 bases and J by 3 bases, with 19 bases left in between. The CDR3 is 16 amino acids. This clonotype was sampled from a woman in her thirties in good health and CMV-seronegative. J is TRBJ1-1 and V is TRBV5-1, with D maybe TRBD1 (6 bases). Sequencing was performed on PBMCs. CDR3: CASSPGGNRAYTEAFF. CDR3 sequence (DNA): TGCGCCAGCAGCCCGGGGGGCAACAGGGCTTACACTGAAGCTTTCTTT.